The 10 T cell receptor beta chains listed next were all sequenced from one sample in a study of tumor and adjacent non-tumor tissue in lung cancer. Three rounds of nested PCR, following a modified ARM-PCR protocol, produced the TCRbeta library. TCRdb called the multiplex PCR reads again in MiXCR, with one record for every CDR3 protein. The top ten clones hold just over 20% of a sample with about 68,000 distinct CDR3 sequences, 55% to 75% of them seen once. The template was RNA from unsorted bulk tissue. The source material was lung tumor tissue. The receptors were sampled from a man aged 45-65 years with non-small cell lung cancer.

As regards this clonotype: This likely comes from a read error, as the CDR3 has no conserved phenylalanine or tryptophan at its end. The rearrangement joins TRBV11-2 to TRBJ2-4; the D gene is possibly TRBD1 (5 bases). This CDR3 is 12 amino acids long. Germline assignment: CDR1 SGHAT and CDR2 FQNNGV. CDR3 sequence: CVSSPDRNTQYL. As DNA, the CDR3 is TGTGTCAGCAGCCCAGACAGAAACACTCAGTACCTC.

The genes are TRBV11-2 and TRBJ2-4, with 9 bases lining up with TRBD2. The DNA matches TRBJ2-1 better at its end, which makes the J call doubtful. Germline CDR1 is SGHAT and CDR2 is FQNNGV. CDR3 length equals 14 residues. The CDR3 spells CASSLSGLAGFQFF. DNA of the CDR3: TGTGCCAGCAGCTTATCGGGACTAGCTGGATTTCAGTTCTTC.

To note about this clonotype: One end of the junction is discordant with germline, which a read error may explain. The chain joins TRBV20-1 to TRBJ2-1; TRBD2 matches 14 bases. Germline V lookup: CDR1 DFQATT, CDR2 SNEGSKA (reference sequence). This CDR3 spans 17 amino acids. The CDR3 is CSAMGTSGSISYSEQFF. Here the CDR3 DNA reads TGCAGTGCTATGGGGACTAGCGGGAGCATCTCCTACAGTGAGCAGTTCTTC.

This rearrangement joins TRBV4-1 to TRBJ2-1; D is undetermined. Looked up from germline, CDR1 is MGHRA and CDR2 is YSYEKL. The V gene lost 0 bases and the J gene lost 16 bases, with 19 bases spanning the gap. The CDR3 extends over 14 amino acids. Here the CDR3 reads CASSQEPLEWAAFF. The CDR3 nucleotides are TGCGCCAGCAGCCAAGAACCTTTAGAGTGGGCTGCATTCTTC.

Details on this clonotype: A much larger clone is a single base away; this may be a read error. V and J are TRBV5-4 and TRBJ2-7; unclear D gene. Germline CDR1 SGHNT, CDR2 YYREEE (reference sequence). Between the trimmed V and J ends, which lost 1 base and 3 bases, there was a span of 8 bases. This CDR3 is built from 13 residues. The CDR3 sequence is CASSLNGDYEQYF. The CDR3 DNA is TGTGCCAGCAGCTTGAACGGAGACTACGAGCAGTACTTC.

The sample holds many counts of this clonotype. The chain has TRBV19 and TRBJ2-7; 9 bases are shared with TRBD1. Trimming removed 6 bases from V and 3 bases from J; junction bases left unmatched: 9. In germline, CDR1 is LNHDA, CDR2 SQIVND (reference sequence). The CDR3 spans 15 residues. CDR3 protein: CASSLSGTGIYEQYF. CDR3 sequence (DNA): TGTGCCAGTAGCCTCTCCGGGACAGGGATCTACGAGCAGTACTTC.

This clonotype was seen repeatedly, ten times or more. The V gene is TRBV29-1, the J gene TRBJ2-3; tentatively, D is TRBD2 (5 bases). Germline CDR1 and CDR2: SQVTM and ANQGSEA. CDR3 length equals 12 residues. The V gene lost 4 bases and the J gene lost 2 bases, with 7 bases spanning the gap. The CDR3: CSVGRDTDTQYF. CDR3 DNA sequence: TGCAGCGTTGGTCGGGACACAGATACGCAGTATTTT.

Concerning this clonotype itself: At one end the junction does not follow the germline gene, possibly because of a read error. The J gene is TRBJ2-2, the V gene TRBV29-1; the D gene is possibly TRBD2 (5 bases). The CDR3 contains 15 residues. The V gene's germline CDR1 is SQVTM and CDR2 ANQGSEA. CDR3 sequence reads: CSVDYVGGNTGELSF. As DNA, the CDR3 is TGCAGCGTTGATTATGTGGGTGGGAACACCGGGGAGCTGTCTTTT.

A remark on this clonotype: Relative to the germline gene, one junction end is altered; a read error may explain this. This chain links TRBV20-1 with TRBJ2-7; 9 bases agree with TRBD1. CDR1 DFQATT and CDR2 SNEGSKA come from the germline V gene (reference sequence). This CDR3 is built from 12 residues. The CDR3 sequence: CSTPDRGYEQYF. The DNA of the CDR3 is TGCAGTACACCGGACAGGGGATACGAGCAGTATTTC.

The chain joins TRBV11-2 to TRBJ1-5; D uncertain. Per germline, CDR1 SGHAT and CDR2 FQNNGV. The CDR3 is 17 residues long. The V end lost 2 bases, the J end lost 8 bases, and 22 bases lay between the germline ends. The chain's CDR3 is CASSLLLSGVSYEPQHF. The CDR3 nucleotides are TGTGCCAGCAGCTTATTACTTTCTGGGGTTAGCTATGAGCCCCAGCATTTT.